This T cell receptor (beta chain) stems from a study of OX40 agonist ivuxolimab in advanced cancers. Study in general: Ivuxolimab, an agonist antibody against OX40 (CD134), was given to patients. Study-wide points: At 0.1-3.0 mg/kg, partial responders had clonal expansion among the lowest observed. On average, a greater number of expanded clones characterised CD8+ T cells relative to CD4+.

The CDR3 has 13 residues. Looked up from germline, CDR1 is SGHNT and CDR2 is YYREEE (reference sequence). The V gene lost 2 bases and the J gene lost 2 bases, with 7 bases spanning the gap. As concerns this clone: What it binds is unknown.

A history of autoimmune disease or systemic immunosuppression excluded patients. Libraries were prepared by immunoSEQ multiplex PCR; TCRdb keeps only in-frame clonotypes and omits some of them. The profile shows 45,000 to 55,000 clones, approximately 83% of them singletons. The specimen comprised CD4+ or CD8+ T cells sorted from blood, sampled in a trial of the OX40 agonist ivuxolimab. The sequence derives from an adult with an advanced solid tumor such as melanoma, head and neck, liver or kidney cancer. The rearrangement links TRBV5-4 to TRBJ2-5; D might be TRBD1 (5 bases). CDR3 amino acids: CASSFDRQETQYF. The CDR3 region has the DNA TGTGCCAGCAGCTTTGACAGACAAGAGACCCAGTACTTC.